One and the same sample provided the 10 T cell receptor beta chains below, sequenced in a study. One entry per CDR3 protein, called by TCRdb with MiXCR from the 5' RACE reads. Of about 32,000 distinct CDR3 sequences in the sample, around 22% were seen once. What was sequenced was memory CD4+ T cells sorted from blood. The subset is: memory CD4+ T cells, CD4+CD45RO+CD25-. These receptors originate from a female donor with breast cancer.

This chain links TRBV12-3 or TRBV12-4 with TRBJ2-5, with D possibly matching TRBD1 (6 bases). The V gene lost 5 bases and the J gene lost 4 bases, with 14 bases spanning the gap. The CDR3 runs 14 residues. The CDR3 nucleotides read TGTGCCAGCAGTCAGTCGACAGGTGGAGAGACCCAGTACTTC. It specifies CASSQSTGGETQYF.

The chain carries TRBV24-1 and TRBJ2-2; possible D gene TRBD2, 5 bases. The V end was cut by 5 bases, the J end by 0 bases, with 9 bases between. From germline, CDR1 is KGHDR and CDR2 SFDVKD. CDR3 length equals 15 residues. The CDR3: CATSVPGTNTGELFF. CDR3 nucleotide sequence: TGTGCCACCAGTGTCCCGGGGACGAACACCGGGGAGCTGTTTTTT.

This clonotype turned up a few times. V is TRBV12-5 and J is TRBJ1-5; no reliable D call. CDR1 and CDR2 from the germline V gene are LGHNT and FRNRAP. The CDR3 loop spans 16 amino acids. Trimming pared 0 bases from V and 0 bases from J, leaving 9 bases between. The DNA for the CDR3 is TGTGCTAGTGGTTTGGTAGCCGACAATAGCAATCAGCCCCAGCATTTT. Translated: CASGLVADNSNQPQHF.

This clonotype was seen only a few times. The CDR3 loop reads CASSYYQNEQYF. Written as DNA, the CDR3 is TGTGCCAGCAGTTATTATCAGAACGAGCAGTACTTC. The rearrangement uses TRBV6-2 or TRBV6-3 and TRBJ2-7; D unclear. V lost 3 bases and J lost 5, with 8 bases in between. This CDR3 is built from 12 residues. The germline V gene encodes CDR1 MNHEY and CDR2 SVGEGT.

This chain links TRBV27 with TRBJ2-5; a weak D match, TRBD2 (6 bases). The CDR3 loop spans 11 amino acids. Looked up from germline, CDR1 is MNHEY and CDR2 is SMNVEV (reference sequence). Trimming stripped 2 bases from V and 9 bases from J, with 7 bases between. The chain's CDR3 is CASSLGEAQYF. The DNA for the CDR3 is TGTGCCAGCAGTTTAGGGGAGGCCCAGTACTTC.

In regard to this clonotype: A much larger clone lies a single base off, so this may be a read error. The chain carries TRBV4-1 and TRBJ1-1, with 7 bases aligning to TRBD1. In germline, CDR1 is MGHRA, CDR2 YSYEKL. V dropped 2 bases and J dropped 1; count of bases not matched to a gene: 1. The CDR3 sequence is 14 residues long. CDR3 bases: TGCGCCAGCAGCCAAAGGGGGCCGAACACTGAAGCTTTCTTT. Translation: CASSQRGPNTEAFF.

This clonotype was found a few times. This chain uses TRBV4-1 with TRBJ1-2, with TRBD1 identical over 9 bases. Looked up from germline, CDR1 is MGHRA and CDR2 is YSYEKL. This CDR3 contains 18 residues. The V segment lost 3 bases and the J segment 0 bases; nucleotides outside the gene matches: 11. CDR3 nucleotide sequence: TGCGCCAGCAGCCAGAGGACAGGGGATGCTGTCTCTAACTATGGCTACACCTTC. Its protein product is CASSQRTGDAVSNYGYTF.

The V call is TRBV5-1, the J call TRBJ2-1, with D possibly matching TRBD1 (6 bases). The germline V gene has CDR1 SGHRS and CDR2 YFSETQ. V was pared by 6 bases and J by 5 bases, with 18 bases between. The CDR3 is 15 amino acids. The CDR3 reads CASTPFRGKDNEQFF. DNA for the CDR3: TGCGCCAGCACCCCATTCAGGGGAAAGGACAATGAGCAGTTCTTC.

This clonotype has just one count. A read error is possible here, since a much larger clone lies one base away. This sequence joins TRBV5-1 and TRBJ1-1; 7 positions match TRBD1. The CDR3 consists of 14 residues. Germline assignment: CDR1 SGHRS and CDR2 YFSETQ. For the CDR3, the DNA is TGCGCCAACAGCCTCGGAAGCCCAGGGGGTGAAGCTTTCTTT. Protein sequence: CANSLGSPGGEAFF. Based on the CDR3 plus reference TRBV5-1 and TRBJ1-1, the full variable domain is KAGVTQTPRYLIKTRGQQVTLSCSPISGHRSVSWYQQTPGQGLQFLFEYFSETQRNKGNFPGRFSGRQFSNSRSEMNVSTLELGDSALYLCANSLGSPGGEAFFGQGTRLTVV.

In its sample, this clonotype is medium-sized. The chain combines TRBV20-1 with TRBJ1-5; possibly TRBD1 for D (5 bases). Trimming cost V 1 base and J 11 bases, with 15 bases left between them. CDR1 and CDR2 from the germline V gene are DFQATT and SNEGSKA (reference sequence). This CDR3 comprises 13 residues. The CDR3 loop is CSARGSGPGAQHF. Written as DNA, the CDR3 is TGCAGTGCTAGAGGGTCAGGGCCTGGTGCCCAGCATTTT.